This TCR beta chain is drawn from a study of STAT5B mutations in CD4+ large granular lymphocyte leukemia. Study in general: Healthy donors showed HLA-associated enrichment of the CDR3 'QG' motif.

Per germline, CDR1 SGHRS and CDR2 YFSETQ. The CDR3 contains 13 residues. The V end lost 0 bases, the J end lost 4 bases, and 7 bases lay between the germline ends. Study findings and constraints: Main leukemic clonotypes were patient-specific, but 20% to 25% appeared at low frequency elsewhere.

With regard to this clone: What it recognizes is unknown.

The survey-level immunoSEQ assay was used. Methods used by the authors: Productive clonotypes were detectable down to 2.59 x 10-5 frequency. Produced via immunoSEQ multiplex PCR; TCRdb's table is partial and in-frame only. That table gives V, J and clone size, and the DNA gave D and trimming. Of about 45,000 clones in the sample, around 86% were seen once. The source material was CD4+ T cells from blood buffy coats. This receptor was identified in a human donor in good health. This chain joins TRBV5-1 and TRBJ1-1; the D is unclear. CDR3 residues: CASSLGSGTEAFF. The CDR3 nucleotides read TGCGCCAGCAGCTTGGGTAGTGGCACTGAAGCTTTCTTT.